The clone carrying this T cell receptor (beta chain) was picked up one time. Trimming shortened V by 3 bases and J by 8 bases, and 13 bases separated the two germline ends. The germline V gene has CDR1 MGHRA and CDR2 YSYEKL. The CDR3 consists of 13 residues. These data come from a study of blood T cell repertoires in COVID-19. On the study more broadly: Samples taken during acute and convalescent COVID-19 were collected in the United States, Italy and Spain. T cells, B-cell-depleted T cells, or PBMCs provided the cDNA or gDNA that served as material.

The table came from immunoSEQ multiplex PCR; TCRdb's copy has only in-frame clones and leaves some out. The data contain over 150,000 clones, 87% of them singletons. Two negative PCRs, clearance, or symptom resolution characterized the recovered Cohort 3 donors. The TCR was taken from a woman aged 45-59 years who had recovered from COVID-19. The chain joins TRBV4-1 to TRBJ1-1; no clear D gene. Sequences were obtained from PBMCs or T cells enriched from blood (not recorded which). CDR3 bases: TGCGCCAGCAGCCAGTTACCAGGTAGGGAAGCTTTCTTT. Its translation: CASSQLPGREAFF.